This TCR beta chain was retrieved from a study of tumor-infiltrating lymphocytes in localized non-small cell lung cancer. The table came from immunoSEQ multiplex PCR; TCRdb's copy has only in-frame clones and leaves some out. The data contain approximately 12,000 clones, about 67% of them singletons. This clonotype originated in a human donor with non-small cell lung cancer. Sequencing used uninvolved lung tissue not adjacent to the tumor.

The CDR3, as DNA: TGTGCCAGCAGCTTGGTCTTTGGGACAGGGGGAGGGGATACGCAGTATTTT. This translates into CASSLVFGTGGGDTQYF. V is TRBV5-4 and J is TRBJ2-3, with TRBD1 identical over 11 bases. The CDR3 length is 17 residues. V lost 0 bases and J lost 6; bases outside the gene matches: 9. Germline V gene sequence: CDR1 SGHNT, CDR2 YYREEE (reference sequence).